This T cell receptor beta chain was captured in a study of T cell responses to AZD1222 COVID-19 vaccine (dated by TCRdb to about 2021). Study-level background: AZD1222 recipients whose second dose came at about 4 weeks and those whose second dose came at about 12 weeks were combined into one group, since spike-specific TCR depth and breadth did not differ between the two schedules. TCR sequencing was performed for roughly 250 trial participants, of whom around 200 were given two doses of AZD1222 and around 25 were given two doses of MenACWY control vaccine. Trial participants were enrolled by age into subgroups of 18-55, 56-69 and 70-plus years, and roughly 160, 29 and 62 TCR-sequenced participants, respectively, were included in these subgroups. What the study reported, not specific to this receptor: Reportedly, almost half of the unique spike-specific TCRs recognized epitopes lying outside the regions that are mutated in the B.1.351 and B.1.1.7 variants. Conclusions about previously exposed vaccinees were limited because only six or seven AZD1222 recipients were SARS-CoV-2 seropositive at baseline. After two AZD1222 doses, both the breadth and the depth of spike-specific TCRs were significantly higher than at day 0 and than in MenACWY recipients. Because no samples from the day 14 peak response were available, repertoires could be characterized only after the peak T cell response. The whole spike protein was spanned by vaccine-associated CD4 TCRs, and dominant responses were seen in regions 160-218 and 743-854. The 56-69-year group was small, and its depth increase did not reach significance, likely because of low power. Participants were mostly white British and included more females than males, and it was suggested by the authors that clonal diversity may have been underestimated.

After removal of 1 base from V and 6 bases from J, the junction retains 5 bases not matched to a gene. The CDR1 and CDR2 encoded by the germline V gene (reference sequence) are LGHDT and YNNKEL. Its CDR3 holds 15 amino acids, cysteine through phenylalanine. Only the CDR3 DNA stays, 45 bases, in frame from base 1. Concerning this clone itself: The antigen it binds to is not known. Per-base quality was not reported, and no clone a single base away is much larger than it.

In light of the paper, this sample's time point label describes: baseline before first vaccination. The vaccinee samples were drawn from two UK trials, COV001 and COV002, one of which was a single-blind randomized controlled phase 2/3 trial testing AZD1222 (ChAdOx1 nCoV-19) in healthy adults. For TCRbeta chain sequencing, PBMC samples from trial participants were taken at day 0 and at day 28 after the second dose. The CDR3 regions of human TCRbeta chains were analyzed by immunosequencing. As for the authors' bioinformatics: Repertoire TCRs were checked for matches against a reference library of SARS-CoV-2-specific TCRs that had been generated using the MIRA antigen-specificity platform. Breadth was defined as the fraction of unique TCRs that were SARS-CoV-2-associated, and depth was defined as the fraction of total T cells that were SARS-CoV-2-associated. Each spike-specific TCR was assigned to its reactive spike region and to a CD4 or CD8 class using the MIRA data. Log10-transformed breadth and depth values were compared by one-way ANOVA with Sidak's multiple comparisons tests. In TCRdb, the immuneACCESS table is reduced to in-frame sequences with V and J assigned. These tables do not hold every clone; where another copy was compared, an unresolved V gene accounts for under half, and the others remain unexplained. V and J calls and clone size follow that table, whereas D and trimming were derived from the DNA. This sample comprises tens of thousands of clones, around 84% of them detected only once. Roughly 21% of the sample comes from the top ten.

Sequenced material: peripheral blood, taken on day 0 of AZD1222 vaccination. The receptor was derived from an adult in good health. The sequence is built from TRBV3-1 (or the pseudogene TRBV3-2) and TRBJ2-3, and 9 bases in between align with TRBD1. The sequenced DNA is TGTGCCAGCAGCCAAGGGGGGGACAGGGCCGATACGCAGTATTTT. The resulting protein is CASSQGGDRADTQYF.